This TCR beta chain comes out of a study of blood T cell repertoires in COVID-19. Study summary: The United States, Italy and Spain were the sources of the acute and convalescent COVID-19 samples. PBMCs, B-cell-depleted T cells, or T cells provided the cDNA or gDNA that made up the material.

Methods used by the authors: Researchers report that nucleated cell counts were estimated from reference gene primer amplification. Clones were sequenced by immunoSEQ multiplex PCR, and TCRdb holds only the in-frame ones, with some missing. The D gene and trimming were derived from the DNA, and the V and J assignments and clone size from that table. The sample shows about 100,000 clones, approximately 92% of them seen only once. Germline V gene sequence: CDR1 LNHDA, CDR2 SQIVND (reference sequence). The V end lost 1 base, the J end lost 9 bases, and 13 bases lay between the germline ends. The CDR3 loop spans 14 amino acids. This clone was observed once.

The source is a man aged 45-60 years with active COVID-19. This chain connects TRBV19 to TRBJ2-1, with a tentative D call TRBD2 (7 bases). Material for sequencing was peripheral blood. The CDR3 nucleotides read TGTGCCAGTAGTATAGTGGGAGGGGGTGGTGAGCAGTTCTTC. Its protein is CASSIVGGGGEQFF.